Following are 16 T cell receptor beta chains from one sample sequenced in a study of blood T cell repertoires in COVID-19. The protocol was immunoSEQ multiplex PCR, while the TCRdb copy is restricted to in-frame clones and leaves out a portion. The sample includes 200,000 to 250,000 clones, approximately 75% seen only once; the top ten take 7.5% to 10%. The source material was PBMCs or T cells enriched from blood (not recorded which). These receptor sequences come from a man in his forties who had recovered from COVID-19.

V is TRBV5-4 and J is TRBJ2-1; TRBD2 aligns across 13 bases. This CDR3 region has 16 residues. V lost 0 bases, J lost 12 bases, and 9 bases stayed unmatched. From germline, CDR1 is SGHNT and CDR2 YYREEE (reference sequence). The CDR3: CASSLGGTSGNLGQFF. CDR3 in DNA: TGTGCCAGCAGCTTGGGGGGGACTAGCGGGAATTTAGGGCAGTTCTTC.

CDR3 sequence: CASTGRRDSNNEQFF. The CDR3 nucleotides are TGTGCCAGCACCGGAAGAAGGGACAGCAACAATGAGCAGTTCTTC. This chain links TRBV6-5 with TRBJ2-1, with TRBD1 matching over 7 bases. CDR1 and CDR2 from the germline V gene are MNHEY and SVGAGI. CDR3 length: 15 residues. Trimming at V came to 7 bases and at J to 5 bases, leaving 11 bases not matched to a gene.

J is TRBJ2-5 and V is TRBV2, with 8 bases fitting TRBD1. The CDR3 length is 14 residues. The V gene's germline CDR1 is SNHLY and CDR2 FYNNEI. J lost 5 bases, V lost 4 bases, and 6 bases had no gene match. The CDR3 DNA reads as TGTGCCAGCAGTGGACAGGGGTACCTTGAGACCCAGTACTTC. This codes for CASSGQGYLETQYF.

This sequence joins TRBV11-2 and TRBJ2-2; no definite D call. Trimming took 8 bases from V and 7 from J, leaving 11 bases between them. This CDR3 contains 12 residues. In germline, CDR1 is SGHAT, CDR2 FQNNGV. The CDR3 sequence is CASGNLNGELFF. CDR3 DNA sequence: TGTGCCAGCGGTAACTTGAACGGGGAGCTGTTTTTT. Using reference TRBV11-2 and TRBJ2-2 for the parts outside the CDR3, the full variable domain is EAGVAQSPRYKIIEKRQSVAFWCNPISGHATLYWYQQILGQGPKLLIQFQNNGVVDDSQLPKDRFSAERLKGVDSTLKIQPAKLEDSAVYLCASGNLNGELFFGEGSRLTVL.

The V call is TRBV18, the J call TRBJ2-4, with 10 bases fitting TRBD1. The trim removed 5 bases at V and 1 base at J, leaving 5 bases unmatched. The CDR3 is 16 residues long. From germline, CDR1 is KGHSH and CDR2 LQKENI. This chain's CDR3 is CASSTTGGEAKNIQYF. CDR3 sequence (DNA): TGTGCCAGCTCAACGACAGGGGGCGAGGCCAAAAACATTCAGTACTTC.

The CDR3 sequence: CASSLGQGTLGSPLHF. CDR3 DNA sequence: TGCGCCAGCAGCTTGGGACAGGGGACTTTGGGCTCACCCCTCCACTTT. This chain uses TRBV5-1 with TRBJ1-6; 8 nucleotides align to TRBD1. CDR1 is SGHRS, CDR2 YFSETQ, per germline. Trimming cost V 0 bases and J 10 bases; bases outside gene matches: 9. The CDR3 is made up of 16 amino acids.

This clone was observed a single time. The CDR3 region is CASSYFGTGGTEAFF. CDR3 nucleotides: TGTGCCAGCAGTTACTTCGGGACAGGGGGAACTGAAGCTTTCTTT. V and J are TRBV6-5 and TRBJ1-1; 11 positions agree with TRBD1. V shed 1 base and J 5 bases; nucleotides not matched to a gene: 3. CDR3 size: 15 residues. Per germline, CDR1 MNHEY and CDR2 SVGAGI.

The sample holds a few counts of this clone. The CDR3: CASSTSGATDTQYF. The CDR3 DNA follows: TGTGCCAGCAGCACTAGCGGGGCCACAGATACGCAGTATTTT. The rearrangement joins TRBV6-4 to TRBJ2-3; 10 positions agree with TRBD2. The CDR3 contains 14 residues. Germline-derived CDR1 and CDR2 are MRHNA and SNTAGT. J was trimmed by 2 bases and V by 6 bases; bases with no gene match: 2.

The chain is built from TRBV5-1 and TRBJ1-2; TRBD1 might be the D (5 bases). Germline assignment: CDR1 SGHRS and CDR2 YFSETQ. The CDR3 consists of 16 residues. The V gene lost 4 bases and the J gene lost 2 bases, with 18 bases spanning the gap. The CDR3 region has the DNA TGCGCCAGCAGCGGCCCCGGGGGACTCGGGAACTATGGCTACACCTTC. Its protein is CASSGPGGLGNYGYTF.

This clone was found once. The chain links TRBV23-1 to TRBJ1-5, with D unresolved. TRBV23-1 is treated as an ORF (open reading frame) with a function not yet certain. The ends were cut back, 5 bases at V and 0 bases at J, with 20 bases in the middle. This CDR3 region has 18 residues. This chain's CDR3 is CASSKRDWRRHSNQPQHF. The CDR3 coding sequence is TGCGCCAGCAGTAAACGGGATTGGCGGAGACATAGCAATCAGCCCCAGCATTTT.

V gene TRBV7-9 combines with J gene TRBJ2-7, with TRBD1 matching 9 bases. Germline-derived CDR1 and CDR2 are SEHNR and FQNEAQ (reference sequence). The V segment lost 5 bases and the J segment 5 bases; nucleotides outside the gene matches: 7. The CDR3 runs 14 residues. The CDR3 sequence is CASSRGTGLNEQYF. As DNA, the CDR3 is TGTGCCAGCAGCCGAGGGACAGGGTTGAACGAGCAGTACTTC. The complete variable domain, with remaining parts taken from reference TRBV7-9 and TRBJ2-7, reads DTGVSQNPRHKITKRGQNVTFRCDPISEHNRLYWYRQTLGQGPEFLTYFQNEAQLEKSRLLSDRFSAERPKGSFSTLEIQRTEQGDSAMYLCASSRGTGLNEQYFGPGTRLTVT.

The V call is TRBV27, the J call TRBJ1-1; 7 bases align to TRBD1. Germline loops: CDR1 MNHEY, CDR2 SMNVEV (reference sequence). V shed 6 bases and J 1 base; nucleotides not matched to a gene: 5. The CDR3 loop spans 14 amino acids. CDR3 in amino acids: CASSHRQGNTEAFF. The DNA for the CDR3 is TGTGCCAGCAGCCATAGACAGGGGAACACTGAAGCTTTCTTT.

This rearrangement joins TRBV2 to TRBJ2-1; D ambiguous. This CDR3 is built from 12 residues. Between the trimmed V and J ends, which lost 1 base and 10 bases, there was a span of 8 bases. Germline V gene data show CDR1 as SNHLY and CDR2 as FYNNEI. The CDR3 reads CASSEEAEEQFF. CDR3 nucleotide sequence: TGTGCCAGCAGTGAAGAGGCGGAAGAGCAGTTCTTC.

This chain connects TRBV24-1 to TRBJ2-5, with a possible D match to TRBD1 (5 bases). The CDR3 is made up of 18 amino acids. The V end was cut by 0 bases, the J end by 5 bases, with 21 bases between. CDR1 is KGHDR and CDR2 is SFDVKD in the germline V gene. The CDR3 sequence: CATSDLLGRQIFLETQYF. The DNA of the CDR3 is TGTGCCACCAGTGATTTGCTGGGAAGACAGATTTTCCTGGAGACCCAGTACTTC.

J is TRBJ1-2 and V is TRBV9; D remains unclear. The CDR3 is made up of 15 amino acids. V dropped 5 bases and J dropped 4 bases, with 18 bases sitting between them. The V gene's germline CDR1 is SGDLS and CDR2 YYNGEE. The CDR3 nucleotides read TGTGCCAGCAGGTACCGTGAGGGAGTGACCTATGGCTACACCTTC. Its translation is CASRYREGVTYGYTF. The complete variable domain, with remaining parts taken from reference TRBV9 and TRBJ1-2, reads DSGVTQTPKHLITATGQRVTLRCSPRSGDLSVYWYQQSLDQGLQFLIQYYNGEERAKGNILERFSAQQFPDLHSELNLSSLELGDSALYFCASRYREGVTYGYTFGSGTRLTVV.

The rearrangement joins TRBV7-5 to TRBJ1-6; the DNA was not used to check the table's D call, TRBD1. TRBV7-5 is a listed pseudogene. The CDR3 sequence is 19 residues long. Written as DNA, the CDR3 is TGTGTCAGAAGCTTGGACAGGGGCGCCCGGAGCTCCTATAATTCACCCCTCCACTTT. Its protein is CVRSLDRGARSSYNSPLHF.